One and the same sample provided the 5 T cell receptor beta chains below, sequenced in a study of cytomegalovirus exposure and HLA in healthy donors. The assay was immunoSEQ multiplex PCR, and TCRdb's table has in-frame clones only and misses some. The table includes approximately 160,000 clones, roughly 80% detected once. The sequencing sample was made of PBMCs. These receptor sequences come from a man between 25 and 39 years old in good health and CMV-seropositive.

The rearrangement joins TRBV19 to TRBJ2-3, with TRBD2 matching 11 bases. This CDR3 is built from 16 residues. J was trimmed by 2 bases and V by 7 bases; bases with no gene match: 8. CDR1 and CDR2 (germline): LNHDA, SQIVND (reference sequence). CDR3 residues: CASTSSGGFYTDTQYF. Here the CDR3 DNA reads TGTGCCAGTACCTCTAGCGGGGGGTTTTACACAGATACGCAGTATTTT. The whole variable domain, filled in from reference TRBV19 and TRBJ2-3, reads DGGITQSPKYLFRKEGQNVTLSCEQNLNHDAMYWYRQDPGQGLRLIYYSQIVNDFQKGDIAEGYSVSREKKESFPLTVTSAQKNPTAFYLCASTSSGGFYTDTQYFGPGTRLTVL.

This clone was recorded only once. The chain carries TRBV6-5 and TRBJ2-7; possibly TRBD2 for D (6 bases). The length of the CDR3 is 16 residues. Trimming shortened V by 0 bases and J by 0 bases, and 12 bases separated the two germline ends. The V gene's germline CDR1 is MNHEY and CDR2 SVGAGI. CDR3 in amino acids: CASSYSNYGSSYEQYF. Here the CDR3 DNA reads TGTGCCAGCAGTTACTCGAACTACGGGAGCTCCTACGAGCAGTACTTC.

This clone was counted many times. The gene calls are TRBV7-9 and TRBJ1-1, with D perhaps matching TRBD1 (6 bases). Trimming took 5 bases from V and 0 from J, leaving 13 bases between them. The CDR3 spans 15 residues. From germline, CDR1 is SEHNR and CDR2 FQNEAQ (reference sequence). This chain's CDR3 is CASSLQGTMNTEAFF. The CDR3 DNA sequence: TGTGCCAGCAGCCTTCAGGGGACCATGAACACTGAAGCTTTCTTT.

The chain has TRBV19 and TRBJ1-2, with D unclear. The germline V and J ends were trimmed by 3 bases and 8 bases, with 10 bases remaining between them. CDR3 size: 12 residues. CDR1 LNHDA and CDR2 SQIVND come from the germline V gene (reference sequence). In nucleotides, the CDR3 is TGTGCCAGTAGTATGGGCGGGCCCGGCTACACCTTC. This gives the protein CASSMGGPGYTF.

The chain uses TRBV6-5 and TRBJ2-7; 10 nucleotides line up with TRBD1. This CDR3 comprises 15 residues. With 1 base clipped from V and 4 bases from J, the junction kept 4 bases outside the gene matches. Germline assignment: CDR1 MNHEY and CDR2 SVGAGI. The CDR3 DNA reads TGTGCCAGCAGTTACTTCCCGGGACAGGGGTACGAGCAGTACTTC. Its protein product is CASSYFPGQGYEQYF.